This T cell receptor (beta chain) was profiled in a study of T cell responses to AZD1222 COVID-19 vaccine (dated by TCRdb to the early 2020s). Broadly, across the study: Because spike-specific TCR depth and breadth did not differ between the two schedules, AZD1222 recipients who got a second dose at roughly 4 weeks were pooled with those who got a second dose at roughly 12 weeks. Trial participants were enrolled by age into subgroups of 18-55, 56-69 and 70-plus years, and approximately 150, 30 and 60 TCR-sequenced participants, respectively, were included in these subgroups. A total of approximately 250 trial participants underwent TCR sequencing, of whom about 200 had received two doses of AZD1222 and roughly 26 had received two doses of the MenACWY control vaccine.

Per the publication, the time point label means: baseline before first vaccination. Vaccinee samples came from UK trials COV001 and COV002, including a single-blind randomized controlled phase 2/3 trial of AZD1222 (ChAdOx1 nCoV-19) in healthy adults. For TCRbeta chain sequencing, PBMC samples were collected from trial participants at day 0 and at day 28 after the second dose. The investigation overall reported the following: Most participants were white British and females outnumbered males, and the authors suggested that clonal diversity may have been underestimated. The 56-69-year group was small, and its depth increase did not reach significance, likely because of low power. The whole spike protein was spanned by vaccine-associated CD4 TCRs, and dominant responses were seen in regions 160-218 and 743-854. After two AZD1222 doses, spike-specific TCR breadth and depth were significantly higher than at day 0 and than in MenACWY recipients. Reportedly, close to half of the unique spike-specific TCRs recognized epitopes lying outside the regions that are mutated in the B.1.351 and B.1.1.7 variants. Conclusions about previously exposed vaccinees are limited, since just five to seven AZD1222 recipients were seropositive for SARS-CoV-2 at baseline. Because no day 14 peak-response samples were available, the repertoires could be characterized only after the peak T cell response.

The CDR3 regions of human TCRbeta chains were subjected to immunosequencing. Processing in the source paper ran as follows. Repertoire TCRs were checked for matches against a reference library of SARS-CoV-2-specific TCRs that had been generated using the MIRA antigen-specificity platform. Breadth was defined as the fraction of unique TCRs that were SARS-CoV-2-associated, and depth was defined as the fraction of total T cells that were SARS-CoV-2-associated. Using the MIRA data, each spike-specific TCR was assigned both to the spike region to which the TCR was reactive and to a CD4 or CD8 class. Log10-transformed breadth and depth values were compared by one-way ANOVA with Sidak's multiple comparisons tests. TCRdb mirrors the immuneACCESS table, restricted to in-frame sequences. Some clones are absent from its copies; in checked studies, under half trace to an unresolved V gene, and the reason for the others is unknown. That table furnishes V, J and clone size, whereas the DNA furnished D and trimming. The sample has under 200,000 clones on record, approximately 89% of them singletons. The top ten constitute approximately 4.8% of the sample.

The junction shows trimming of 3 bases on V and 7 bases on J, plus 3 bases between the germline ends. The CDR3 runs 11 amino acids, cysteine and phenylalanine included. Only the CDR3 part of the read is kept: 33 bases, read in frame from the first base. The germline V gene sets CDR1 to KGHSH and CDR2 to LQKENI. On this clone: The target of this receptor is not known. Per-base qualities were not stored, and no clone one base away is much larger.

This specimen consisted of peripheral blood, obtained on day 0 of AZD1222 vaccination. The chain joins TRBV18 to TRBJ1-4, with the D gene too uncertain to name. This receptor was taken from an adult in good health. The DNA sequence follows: TGTGCCAGCTCACCCGGTGAAAAACTGTTTTTT. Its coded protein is CASSPGEKLFF. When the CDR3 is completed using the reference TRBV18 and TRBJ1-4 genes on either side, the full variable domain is NAGVMQNPRHLVRRRGQEARLRCSPMKGHSHVYWYRQLPEEGLKFMVYLQKENIIDESGMPKERFSAEFPKEGPSILRIQQVVRGDSAAYFCASSPGEKLFFGSGTQLSVL.